This T cell receptor beta chain was obtained from a study of CD8+ T cells in alopecia areata. Study conclusions and caveats: Higher clonality and more expanded CD8+ clones appeared in lesional than normal scalp.

Worth noting for this clone: Antigen specificity is unknown. Mouse gene names apply. From the germline J gene comes the end of the CDR3, since the read stops 4 residues before it.

The germline CDR1 and CDR2 sequences are MNHDT and YYDKIL. V was clipped by 1 base and J by 6 bases; unmatched bases: 6. The CDR3 contains 15 residues. Sorting relied on CD4, CD8alpha, NKG2D, NKG2ACE and other markers applied to pooled cutaneous lymph node cells. Investigators isolated RNA and reverse transcribed it into cDNA to act as the sequencing template. Libraries were prepared by immunoSEQ multiplex PCR; TCRdb keeps only in-frame clonotypes and omits some of them. This repertoire holds around 290,000 clones, and none appear only once. The chain uses TRBV17 and TRBJ2-1, with 7 bases lining up with TRBD2. The sample was CD4+ T cells sorted from a lymph node. This clonotype was obtained from a C3H/HeJ mouse with alopecia areata. The MHC haplotype of the strain is H2-k. CDR3 region: CASSRVGGWRAEQFF. The covered CDR3 bases are TGTGCTAGCAGTAGAGTTGGGGGGTGGCGTGCT.